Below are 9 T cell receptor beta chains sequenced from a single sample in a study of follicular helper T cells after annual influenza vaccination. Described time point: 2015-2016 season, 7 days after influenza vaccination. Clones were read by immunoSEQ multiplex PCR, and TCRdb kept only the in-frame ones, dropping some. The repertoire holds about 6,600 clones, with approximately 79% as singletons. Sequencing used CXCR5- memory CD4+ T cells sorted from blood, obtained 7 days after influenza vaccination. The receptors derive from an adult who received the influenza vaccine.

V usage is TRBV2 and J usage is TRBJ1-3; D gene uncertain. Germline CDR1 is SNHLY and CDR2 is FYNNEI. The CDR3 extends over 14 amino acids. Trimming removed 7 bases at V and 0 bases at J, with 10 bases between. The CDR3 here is CASISGHSGNTIYF. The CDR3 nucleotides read TGTGCCAGCATCAGCGGTCACTCTGGAAACACCATATATTTT.

CDR3 nucleotides: TGCGCCAGCAGCTTGGAAGGACAGCCAGGCTACACCTTC. It translates to CASSLEGQPGYTF. This sequence joins TRBV5-1 and TRBJ1-2; perhaps TRBD1 as D (6 bases). The CDR3 has 13 amino acids. The germline V gene has CDR1 SGHRS and CDR2 YFSETQ. V lost 0 bases to trimming and J lost 8 bases, with 11 bases between them.

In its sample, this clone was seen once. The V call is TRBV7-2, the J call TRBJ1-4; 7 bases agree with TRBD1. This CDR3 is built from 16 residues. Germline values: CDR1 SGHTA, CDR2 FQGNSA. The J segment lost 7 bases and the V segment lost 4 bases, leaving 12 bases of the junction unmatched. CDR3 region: CASSSRTGRGSEKLFF. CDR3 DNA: TGTGCCAGCAGCTCCCGGACAGGCCGAGGGAGTGAAAAACTGTTTTTT.

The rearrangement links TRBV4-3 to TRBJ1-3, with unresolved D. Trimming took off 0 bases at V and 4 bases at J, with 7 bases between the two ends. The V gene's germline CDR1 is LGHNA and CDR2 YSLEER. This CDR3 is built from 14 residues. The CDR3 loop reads CASSQEGLGNTIYF. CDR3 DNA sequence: TGCGCCAGCAGCCAAGAGGGCCTGGGAAACACCATATATTTT.

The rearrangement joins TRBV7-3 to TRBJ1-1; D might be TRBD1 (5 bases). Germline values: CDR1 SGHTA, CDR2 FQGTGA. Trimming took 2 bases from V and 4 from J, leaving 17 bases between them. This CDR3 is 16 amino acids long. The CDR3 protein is CASSLGPWGQGTEAFF. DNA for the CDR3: TGTGCCAGCAGCTTAGGGCCGTGGGGCCAAGGCACTGAAGCTTTCTTT.

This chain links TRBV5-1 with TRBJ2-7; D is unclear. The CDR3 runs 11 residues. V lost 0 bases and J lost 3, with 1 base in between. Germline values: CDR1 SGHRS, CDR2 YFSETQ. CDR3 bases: TGCGCCAGCAGCTTGGGCTACGAGCAGTACTTC. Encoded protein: CASSLGYEQYF.

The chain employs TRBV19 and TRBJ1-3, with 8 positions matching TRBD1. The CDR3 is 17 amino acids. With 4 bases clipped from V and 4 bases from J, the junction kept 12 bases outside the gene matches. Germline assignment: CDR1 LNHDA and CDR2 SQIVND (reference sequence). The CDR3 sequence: CASSSAPDRARGNTIYF. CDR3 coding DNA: TGTGCCAGTAGTAGCGCCCCGGACAGGGCAAGAGGAAACACCATATATTTT.

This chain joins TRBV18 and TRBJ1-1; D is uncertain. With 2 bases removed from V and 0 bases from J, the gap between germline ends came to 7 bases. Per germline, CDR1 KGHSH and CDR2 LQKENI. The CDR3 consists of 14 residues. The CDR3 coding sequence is TGTGCCAGCTCACCAAATGGGGTGAACACTGAAGCTTTCTTT. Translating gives CASSPNGVNTEAFF.

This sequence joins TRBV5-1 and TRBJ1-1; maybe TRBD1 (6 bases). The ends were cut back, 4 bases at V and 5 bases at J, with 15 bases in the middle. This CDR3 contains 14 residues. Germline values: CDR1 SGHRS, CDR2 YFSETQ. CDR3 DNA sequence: TGCGCCAGCAGCCCGCGGACAGCGGGGACTGAAGCTTTCTTT. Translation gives CASSPRTAGTEAFF. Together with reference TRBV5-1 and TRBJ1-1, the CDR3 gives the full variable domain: KAGVTQTPRYLIKTRGQQVTLSCSPISGHRSVSWYQQTPGQGLQFLFEYFSETQRNKGNFPGRFSGRQFSNSRSEMNVSTLELGDSALYLCASSPRTAGTEAFFGQGTRLTVV.